This T cell receptor (beta chain) was observed in a study of OX40 agonist ivuxolimab in advanced cancers. Study as a whole: Patients got intravenous ivuxolimab at 0.01 to 10 mg/kg every 2 weeks.

On this clone: The same CDR3 can be traced to other DNA sequences in this sample.

Using immunoSEQ multiplex PCR, the repertoire was profiled, and TCRdb retains in-frame clones only, with some absent. This sample has about 25,000 clones, with around four fifths found just once. Patients with autoimmune history or systemic immunosuppression were excluded. Germline CDR1 and CDR2: MNHEY and SMNVEV (reference sequence). The CDR3 consists of 14 residues. Germline trimming cut 6 bases from V and 5 bases from J; bases unmatched to any gene: 7. This receptor was identified in an adult with an advanced solid tumor such as melanoma, head and neck, liver or kidney cancer. This chain connects TRBV27 to TRBJ2-1; 7 bases are shared with TRBD2. Specimen: CD4+ or CD8+ T cells sorted from blood, collected in a trial of the OX40 agonist ivuxolimab. Here the CDR3 DNA reads TGTGCCAGCAGCCCCGGGACTACAGACAATGAGCAGTTCTTC. Translation gives CASSPGTTDNEQFF.